The clone carrying this T cell receptor (beta chain) was counted ten times or more. This record belongs to a study of blood T cells in healthy people across ages. For the second PCR, which ran for roughly 6 to 12 cycles, a sample-barcoded 5' primer and a J-beta primer mix were used. TCRdb reprocessed the 5' RACE reads with MiXCR, giving one entry per CDR3 protein. The table shows approximately 700,000 distinct CDR3 sequences, with approximately 31% occurring only once. The CDR3 extends over 14 amino acids. V was cut by 0 bases and J by 0 bases, with 6 bases left in between. CDR1 and CDR2 from the germline V gene are DFQATT and SNEGSKA (reference sequence).

Sequenced: blood. The chain is built from TRBV20-1 and TRBJ1-5; D is uncertain. The source of this sequence is an elderly woman in good health. CDR3 sequence: CSARDGNSNQPQHF. The CDR3 region has the DNA TGCAGTGCTAGAGATGGTAATAGCAATCAGCCCCAGCATTTT.